This is a list of T cell receptor beta chains from one sample in a study of shared clonotypes between healthy human individuals. TCRdb's table, derived via immunoSEQ multiplex PCR, lists solely in-frame clones and lacks some. The sample shows around 600,000 clones, 85% to 95% of them seen only once. What was sequenced was naive CD8+ T cells sorted from blood. The receptors here all came from a woman between 25 and 40 years old in good health. Each CDR3 is given with its conserved first and last residue. The order of the fields is CDR3 protein, V gene, J gene.

CDR3: CASSLIVGTSSSYEQYF
V: TRBV7-8
J: TRBJ2-7

CDR3: CASSIRLAGGSLGNEQYF
V: TRBV19
J: TRBJ2-7

CDR3: CASSDRNTEAFF
V: TRBV9
J: TRBJ1-1

CDR3: CATRAPEASYEQYF
V: TRBV15
J: TRBJ2-7

CDR3: CASPPRGENSGNTIYF
V: TRBV11-2
J: TRBJ1-3

CDR3: CASSQYRKNSYEQYF
V: TRBV4-1
J: TRBJ2-7

CDR3: CASSALTGDTQYF
V: TRBV9
J: TRBJ2-3

CDR3: CASSTGVNEQYF
V: TRBV6-6
J: -

CDR3: CAISESPGELFF
V: TRBV10-3
J: TRBJ1-4

CDR3: CASSPSGQVYEQYF
V: TRBV6-5
J: TRBJ2-7

CDR3: CASSFYAEGTDTQYF
V: TRBV9
J: TRBJ2-3

CDR3: CASSLVGATNYGYTF
V: TRBV7-9
J: TRBJ1-2

CDR3: CASSWTRDGYEQFF
V: TRBV27
J: TRBJ2-1

CDR3: CASSSSSSYEQYF
V: TRBV7-9
J: TRBJ2-7

CDR3: CASRTGGKTEAFF
V: TRBV27
J: TRBJ1-1

CDR3: CASSWGPSGATYEQYF
V: TRBV6-6
J: TRBJ2-7

CDR3: CASSPHDRTSNQPQHF
V: TRBV7-8
J: TRBJ1-5

CDR3: CASRTWGYEQYF
V: TRBV5-4
J: TRBJ2-7

CDR3: CASSQLAGSYEQYF
V: TRBV7-9
J: TRBJ2-7

CDR3: CASSLEDSYEQYF
V: TRBV5-6
J: TRBJ2-7

CDR3: CATGTHYEQYF
V: TRBV10-3
J: TRBJ2-7

CDR3: CASSVAVQGQTQYF
V: TRBV9
J: TRBJ2-5

CDR3: CASSLTSETQYF
V: TRBV11-2
J: TRBJ2-5

CDR3: CASSIDDRAYEQYF
V: TRBV19
J: TRBJ2-7

CDR3: CASSDSAYGYTF
V: TRBV25-1
J: TRBJ1-2

CDR3: CASSGTGAFTGELFF
V: TRBV27
J: TRBJ2-2

CDR3: CASSLRGNYEQYF
V: TRBV4-1
J: TRBJ2-7

CDR3: CATSRDHNRGESRYNEQFF
V: TRBV15
J: TRBJ2-1

CDR3: CASSPPYGSQAAGELFF
V: TRBV13
J: TRBJ2-2

CDR3: CASSFAGGAYGYTF
V: TRBV28
J: TRBJ1-2

CDR3: CASRHNHRNTEAFF
V: TRBV6-6
J: TRBJ1-1

CDR3: CASSFGRGTYEQYF
V: TRBV27
J: -

CDR3: CASSLGWLNQPQHF
V: TRBV28
J: TRBJ1-5

CDR3: CASSLGVAGHYEQYF
V: TRBV5-4
J: TRBJ2-7

CDR3: CASSFLIPGRRNYEQYF
V: TRBV7-8
J: TRBJ2-7

CDR3: CASSSSTGVPFIGETQYF
V: TRBV5-6
J: TRBJ2-5

CDR3: CASSLTQGSEQYF
V: TRBV28
J: TRBJ2-7

CDR3: CASSSPGTSGYNEQFF
V: TRBV27
J: TRBJ2-1

CDR3: CASSRAGTDNEQFF
V: TRBV5-4
J: TRBJ2-1

CDR3: CASSEGFILGEADTEAFF
V: TRBV6-1
J: TRBJ1-1

CDR3: CASSFPGRHEQYF
V: TRBV5-6
J: TRBJ2-7

CDR3: CASSPTVLETQYF
V: TRBV28
J: TRBJ2-5